Included here is one T cell receptor (beta chain) sequence, with context. This receptor's antigen is unknown. The sample holds no much larger clone one base away, and base qualities are not on file. The method was PCR. The data were produced on a 454 GS FLX Titanium. TCRdb applied fastp at Q25 and MiXCR to the public reads, then kept only in-frame beta chains. Under each unique CDR3 protein, matching rows form one entry showing the most common genes and DNA. The sample table shows about 1,500 distinct CDR3 sequences, and about 67% are seen once. The ten largest make up roughly 5.3% of the sample. Via the germline V gene (reference sequence), CDR1 is DFQATT and CDR2 SNEGSKA. Inclusive of the bounding cysteine and phenylalanine, the CDR3 is 11 residues long. The only DNA kept is the CDR3, 33 bases in frame from the first base. V is reduced by 3 bases and J by 4 bases, leaving a spacing of 6 bases between them.

These data originate in a study of regulatory and conventional T cells in breast cancer (dated by TCRdb to the mid-2010s). The sample comprised regulatory T cells from blood. This receptor was taken from a female donor in good health. This chain is built from TRBV20-1 and TRBJ2-5, and the D gene may be TRBD2, 6 bases matching. The sequenced DNA is TGCAGTGCTAGCGGGGGAGAGACCCAGTACTTC. Translated, it reads CSASGGETQYF.